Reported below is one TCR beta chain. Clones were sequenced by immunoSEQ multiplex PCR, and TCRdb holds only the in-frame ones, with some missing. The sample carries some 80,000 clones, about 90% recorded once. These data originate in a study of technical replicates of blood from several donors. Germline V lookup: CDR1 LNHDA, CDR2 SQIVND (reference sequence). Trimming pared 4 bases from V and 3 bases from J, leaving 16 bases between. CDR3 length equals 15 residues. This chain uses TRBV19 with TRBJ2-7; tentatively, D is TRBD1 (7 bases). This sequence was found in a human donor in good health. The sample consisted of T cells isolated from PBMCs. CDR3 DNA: TGTGCCAGTAGTACCACCCCAGGGGGGTTCTACGAGCAGTACTTC. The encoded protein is CASSTTPGGFYEQYF. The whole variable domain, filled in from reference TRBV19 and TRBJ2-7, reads DGGITQSPKYLFRKEGQNVTLSCEQNLNHDAMYWYRQDPGQGLRLIYYSQIVNDFQKGDIAEGYSVSREKKESFPLTVTSAQKNPTAFYLCASSTTPGGFYEQYFGPGTRLTVT.